Given below is one TCR beta chain in context. The data stem from a study of blood T cell repertoires in COVID-19. About the study: PBMCs, B-cell-depleted T cells, or T cells provided the cDNA or gDNA that made up the material.

Generated by immunoSEQ multiplex PCR, the TCRdb table keeps only in-frame clones and is missing some. This sample yields 150,000 to 200,000 clones, of which roughly four fifths are seen a single time; around 10% belongs to the top ten. J lost 4 bases, V lost 0 bases, and 4 bases had no gene match. This CDR3 spans 15 amino acids. Germline CDR1 SGHNT, CDR2 YYREEE (reference sequence). What was sequenced was peripheral blood. This chain connects TRBV5-4 to TRBJ1-2, with TRBD1 matching 9 bases. The source is a woman at least 80 years old with COVID-19, enrolled during active disease. The DNA of the CDR3 is TGTGCCAGCAGCTTGGGGACAGGGGCCTTCTATGGCTACACCTTC. Amino acid sequence: CASSLGTGAFYGYTF.